This is a list of T cell receptor beta chains from one sample in a study of patients and donors after allogeneic stem cell transplantation. TCRdb re-called the RT-PCR reads with MiXCR, one entry per CDR3 protein. The sample has about a million distinct CDR3 sequences; about a sixth are singletons. Sample: blood, either unsorted or a sorted T cell fraction (not recorded which). The source of these receptors is a human donor who was either an allogeneic HSCT recipient or a stem cell or donor lymphocyte infusion donor (not recorded which). It is not recorded whose cells these are; they may come from a transplant donor. Each CDR3 is given with its conserved first and last residue. Fields, in order: V gene, clone size, J gene, D gene, CDR3 protein, CDR3 DNA. D genes are given only for firm matches. Size is stated for part of the rows, as once, few or many counts, or as a class when the clone is expanded.

v_call: TRBV29-1; clone_size: .; j_call: TRBJ2-1; d_call: TRBD2; cdr3_aa: CSGQRESYNEQFF; cdr3_nt: TGCAGCGGGCAGCGGGAGTCCTACAATGAGCAGTTCTTC
v_call: TRBV10-3; clone_size: .; j_call: TRBJ1-2; d_call: .; cdr3_aa: CAIGFGYGYTF; cdr3_nt: TGTGCCATCGGCTTTGGCTATGGCTACACCTTC
v_call: TRBV7-9; clone_size: .; j_call: TRBJ1-1; d_call: TRBD1; cdr3_aa: CASSKRTGGNTEAFF; cdr3_nt: TGTGCCAGCAGCAAAAGGACAGGGGGGAACACTGAAGCTTTCTTT
v_call: TRBV7-3; clone_size: .; j_call: TRBJ2-3; d_call: .; cdr3_aa: CASSSGLSTGTDTQYF; cdr3_nt: TGTGCCAGCAGCTCCGGGCTATCAACTGGCACAGATACGCAGTATTTT
v_call: TRBV25-1; clone_size: few; j_call: TRBJ1-5; d_call: .; cdr3_aa: CASSEGGGSNQPQHF; cdr3_nt: TGTGCCAGCAGTGAAGGGGGGGGAAGCAATCAGCCCCAGCATTTT
v_call: TRBV5-4; clone_size: few; j_call: TRBJ1-2; d_call: .; cdr3_aa: CASSLKGAGGYTF; cdr3_nt: TGTGCCAGCAGCTTGAAAGGGGCAGGCGGCTACACCTTC
v_call: TRBV20-1; clone_size: few; j_call: TRBJ1-3; d_call: .; cdr3_aa: CSAASTIRSGNTIYF; cdr3_nt: TGCAGTGCGGCCTCCACAATCCGCTCTGGAAACACCATATATTTT
v_call: TRBV10-3; clone_size: .; j_call: TRBJ2-5; d_call: TRBD2; cdr3_aa: CAIGELAGAQETQYF; cdr3_nt: TGTGCCATAGGAGAACTAGCGGGGGCCCAAGAGACCCAGTACTTC
v_call: TRBV29-1; clone_size: few; j_call: TRBJ1-1; d_call: .; cdr3_aa: CSVAGGYEAFF; cdr3_nt: TGCAGCGTTGCCGGGGGATACGAAGCTTTCTTT
v_call: TRBV27; clone_size: few; j_call: TRBJ2-1; d_call: TRBD2; cdr3_aa: CASSPGASGRYNEQFF; cdr3_nt: TGTGCCAGCAGCCCCGGTGCTAGCGGGCGGTACAATGAGCAGTTCTTC
v_call: TRBV7-2; clone_size: many; j_call: TRBJ2-3; d_call: .; cdr3_aa: CASSPRTNTQYF; cdr3_nt: TGTGCCAGCAGCCCCCGGACGAATACGCAGTATTTT
v_call: TRBV6-1; clone_size: .; j_call: TRBJ2-5; d_call: .; cdr3_aa: CASSEAGGRGETQYF; cdr3_nt: TGTGCCAGCAGTGAAGCTGGGGGGCGCGGGGAGACCCAGTACTTC
v_call: TRBV11-2; clone_size: .; j_call: TRBJ2-6; d_call: TRBD1; cdr3_aa: CASSLPTDRPSGANVLTF; cdr3_nt: TGTGCCAGCAGCTTACCCACGGACAGGCCCTCTGGGGCCAACGTCCTGACTTTC
v_call: TRBV29-1; clone_size: .; j_call: TRBJ2-1; d_call: TRBD2; cdr3_aa: CSVGTGGPYEQFF; cdr3_nt: TGCAGCGTTGGAACGGGAGGGCCATATGAGCAGTTCTTC
v_call: TRBV6-5; clone_size: .; j_call: TRBJ2-1; d_call: TRBD1; cdr3_aa: CASSYSWDRGQLFF; cdr3_nt: TGTGCCAGCAGTTACTCATGGGACAGGGGTCAGTTGTTCTTC
v_call: TRBV24-1; clone_size: .; j_call: TRBJ2-3; d_call: TRBD1; cdr3_aa: CATSPGDRGTDTQYF; cdr3_nt: TGTGCCACCAGTCCAGGGGACAGGGGTACAGATACGCAGTATTTT
v_call: TRBV7-2; clone_size: many; j_call: TRBJ2-1; d_call: .; cdr3_aa: CASSLGQLDEQFF; cdr3_nt: TGTGCCAGCAGCTTAGGTCAACTCGATGAGCAGTTCTTC
v_call: TRBV6-2/TRBV6-3; clone_size: .; j_call: TRBJ2-7; d_call: .; cdr3_aa: CASTPGMREQYF; cdr3_nt: TGTGCCAGCACTCCCGGGATGCGCGAGCAGTACTTC
v_call: TRBV20-1; clone_size: few; j_call: TRBJ2-7; d_call: .; cdr3_aa: CSASTGGTYEQYF; cdr3_nt: TGCAGTGCTAGTACGGGCGGGACCTACGAGCAGTACTTC
v_call: TRBV28; clone_size: many; j_call: TRBJ2-7; d_call: .; cdr3_aa: CASSGKYEQYF; cdr3_nt: TGTGCCAGCAGTGGGAAGTACGAGCAGTACTTC
v_call: TRBV12-3/TRBV12-4; clone_size: .; j_call: TRBJ1-4; d_call: .; cdr3_aa: CASSASGLAFF; cdr3_nt: TGTGCCAGCAGTGCATCAGGGTTAGCGTTTTTT
v_call: TRBV10-3; clone_size: .; j_call: TRBJ2-1; d_call: TRBD1; cdr3_aa: CAITGTGGRKNEQFF; cdr3_nt: TGTGCCATCACCGGGACAGGGGGTAGGAAGAATGAGCAGTTCTTC
v_call: TRBV6-5; clone_size: few; j_call: TRBJ2-3; d_call: TRBD2; cdr3_aa: CASSYLAGVGTDTQYF; cdr3_nt: TGTGCCAGCAGTTATCTAGCGGGAGTCGGGACAGATACGCAGTATTTT
v_call: TRBV9; clone_size: few; j_call: TRBJ2-1; d_call: TRBD2; cdr3_aa: CASSVVGTSSYNEQFF; cdr3_nt: TGTGCCAGCAGCGTAGTTGGGACTAGCTCCTACAATGAGCAGTTCTTC